This T cell receptor beta chain was observed in a study of T cell responses to AZD1222 COVID-19 vaccine (dated by TCRdb to the early 2020s). Describing the broader study: A total of 230 to 250 trial participants underwent TCR sequencing, of whom some 210 received two doses of AZD1222 and about 26 received two doses of the MenACWY control vaccine. Enrollment into the trials was organized by age into subgroups of 18-55, 56-69 and 70-plus years, and those subgroups contained approximately 150, 30 and 60 TCR-sequenced participants, respectively. Study-wide conclusions, independent of this receptor: Because no samples from the day 14 peak response were available, repertoires could be characterized only after the peak T cell response. The whole spike protein was spanned by vaccine-associated CD4 TCRs, and dominant responses were seen in regions 160-218 and 743-854. The 56-69-year group was small, and its depth increase did not reach significance, likely because of low power. Conclusions about previously exposed vaccinees were limited because only a handful of AZD1222 recipients were SARS-CoV-2 seropositive at baseline. Most participants were white British and females outnumbered males, and the authors suggested that clonal diversity may have been underestimated. Nearly half of unique spike-specific TCRs reportedly recognized epitopes outside regions mutated in the B.1.351 and B.1.1.7 variants. Spike-specific TCR breadth and depth rose significantly after two AZD1222 doses compared with day 0 and with MenACWY recipients.

From the cysteine up to the phenylalanine, the CDR3 has a length of 16 residues. Solely the CDR3 DNA is kept, with 48 bases framed from the first base. CDR1 and CDR2 are read off the germline V gene (reference sequence) as LNHDA and SQIVND. V was cut back by 2 bases and J by 1 base, leaving a gap of 11 bases between them. The intended sense of this specimen's time point label: about 28 days (+/-7) after the second vaccine dose. This specimen's treatment or condition label, interpreted: meningococcal conjugate vaccine given as trial control. Vaccinee samples came from UK trials COV001 and COV002, including a single-blind randomized controlled phase 2/3 trial of AZD1222 (ChAdOx1 nCoV-19) in healthy adults. Trial participant PBMC samples were collected at day 0 and day 28 after the second dose for TCRbeta chain sequencing. The CDR3 regions of human TCRbeta chains were subjected to immunosequencing. Under the source paper's analysis protocol: Repertoire TCRs were checked for matches against a reference library of SARS-CoV-2-specific TCRs that had been generated using the MIRA antigen-specificity platform. Breadth meant the fraction of unique TCRs that were SARS-CoV-2-associated, whereas depth meant the fraction of total T cells that were SARS-CoV-2-associated. Each spike-specific TCR was assigned to its reactive spike region and to a CD4 or CD8 class using the MIRA data. Log10-transformed breadth and depth values were compared by one-way ANOVA with Sidak's multiple comparisons tests. Drawn from immuneACCESS, this table holds only the in-frame rearrangements with V and J called that TCRdb kept. Clones are partly lost; checked studies trace under half to an unresolved V gene and leave the rest unexplained. V and J calls and clone size are given by that table; D and trimming were obtained from the DNA. This sample lists about 200,000 clones; around 94% were detected once. Jointly, the top ten make up 3.6% of the sample.

There are a few counts of this clone. Its recognized antigen is unknown. Base qualities were left out, and no much larger clone turns up one base away. This material consisted of peripheral blood, taken 28 days after the second dose of the MenACWY control vaccine. Here the chain combines TRBV19 and TRBJ2-2; tentative D gene TRBD2, with 5 bases matching. This TCR was recovered from an adult who received the MenACWY meningococcal vaccine as a control. The DNA sequence is TGTGCCAGTAGTATAATAGGACTGGGGAACACCGGGGAGCTGTTTTTT. This is translated as CASSIIGLGNTGELFF.